This T cell receptor (beta chain) was sequenced for a study of cytotoxic CD8 clonotypes in ibrutinib-treated CLL. Study summary: Partial responders roughly 25, complete 2; some 12 progressed and around 15 stayed in remission by median 68 months. General study findings and limits: Shared public clonotypes were rare, and on treatment they either got smaller or stayed the same. Clonality was higher at ibrutinib response and returned toward baseline at progression.

Comment on this clone: Its antigen is currently unknown.

Germline V lookup: CDR1 SGHTA, CDR2 FQGTGA. Trimming cost V 4 bases and J 6 bases, with 9 bases left between them. This CDR3 has 12 amino acids. The sequencing depth, 1 in 200,000 to 1 in 1 million T cells, was the target. Method: immunoSEQ multiplex PCR; TCRdb's copy keeps in-frame clones and lacks some. The table records about 140,000 clones, around 77% of them present only once. This chain joins TRBV7-3 and TRBJ1-1; D unresolved. Material: PBMCs, obtained after 12 months of ibrutinib treatment. The receptor's source is a human donor with chronic lymphocytic leukemia. The CDR3 nucleotides are TGTGCCAGCAGCTCCTCCGGGCCTGAAGCTTTCTTT. Protein: CASSSSGPEAFF.